This T cell receptor beta chain was sequenced in a study of blood T cell repertoires in COVID-19. Germline V gives CDR1 SNHLY, CDR2 FYNNEI. The CDR3 has 17 residues. V gave up 2 bases and J gave up 6 bases; unmatched junction bases: 10. The protocol was immunoSEQ multiplex PCR, while the TCRdb copy is restricted to in-frame clones and leaves out a portion. The sample includes hundreds of thousands of clones, just under 85% seen only once; the top ten take around 4%. The chain links TRBV2 to TRBJ2-3; 11 nucleotides line up with TRBD2. Sequencing was done on a sample of peripheral blood. The TCR was taken from a woman between 45 and 65 years old with active or convalescent COVID-19. The CDR3 region is CASSEHLTSGSGDTQYF. DNA for the CDR3: TGTGCCAGCAGTGAACACCTTACTAGCGGGAGCGGGGATACGCAGTATTTT.